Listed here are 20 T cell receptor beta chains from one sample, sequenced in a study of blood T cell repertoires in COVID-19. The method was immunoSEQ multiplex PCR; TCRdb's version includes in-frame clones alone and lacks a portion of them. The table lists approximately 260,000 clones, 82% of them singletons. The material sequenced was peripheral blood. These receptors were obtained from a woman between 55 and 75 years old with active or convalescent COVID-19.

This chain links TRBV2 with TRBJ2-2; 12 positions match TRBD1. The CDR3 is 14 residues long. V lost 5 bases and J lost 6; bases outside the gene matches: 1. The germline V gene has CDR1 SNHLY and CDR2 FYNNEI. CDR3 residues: CASSRDRGPGELFF. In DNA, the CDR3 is TGTGCCAGCAGTCGGGACAGGGGGCCCGGGGAGCTGTTTTTT.

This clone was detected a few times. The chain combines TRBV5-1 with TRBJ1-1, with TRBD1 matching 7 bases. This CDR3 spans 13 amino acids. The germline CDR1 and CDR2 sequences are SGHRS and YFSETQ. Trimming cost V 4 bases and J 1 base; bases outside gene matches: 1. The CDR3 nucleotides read TGCGCCAGCAGCGGGACAGAGAACACTGAAGCTTTCTTT. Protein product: CASSGTENTEAFF.

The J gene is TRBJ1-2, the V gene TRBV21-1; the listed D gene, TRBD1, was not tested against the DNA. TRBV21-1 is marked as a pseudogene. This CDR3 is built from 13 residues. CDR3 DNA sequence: TGTGCCAGCAGCCGCCAGGGGAACTATGGCTACACCTTC. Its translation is CASSRQGNYGYTF.

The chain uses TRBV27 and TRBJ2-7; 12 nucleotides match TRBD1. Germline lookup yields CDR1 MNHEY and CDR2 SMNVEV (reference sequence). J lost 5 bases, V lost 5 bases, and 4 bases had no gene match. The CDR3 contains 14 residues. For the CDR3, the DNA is TGTGCCAGCAGTACCCGGGACAGGGGGCACGAGCAGTACTTC. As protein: CASSTRDRGHEQYF.

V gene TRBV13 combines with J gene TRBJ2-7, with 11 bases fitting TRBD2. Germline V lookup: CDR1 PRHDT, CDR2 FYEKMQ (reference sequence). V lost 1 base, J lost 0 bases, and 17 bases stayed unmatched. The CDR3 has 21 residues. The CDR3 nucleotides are TGTGCCAGCAGCTTAGAGGGTCTAGCGGGGGGTTTGAACCCCCACTCCTACGAGCAGTACTTC. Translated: CASSLEGLAGGLNPHSYEQYF.

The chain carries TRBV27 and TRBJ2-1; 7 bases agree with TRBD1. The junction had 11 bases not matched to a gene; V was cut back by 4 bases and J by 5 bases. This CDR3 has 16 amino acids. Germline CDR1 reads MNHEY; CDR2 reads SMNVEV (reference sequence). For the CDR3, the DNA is TGTGCCAGCAGTTACCCGACAGGGAATAATGACAATGAGCAGTTCTTC. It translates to CASSYPTGNNDNEQFF.

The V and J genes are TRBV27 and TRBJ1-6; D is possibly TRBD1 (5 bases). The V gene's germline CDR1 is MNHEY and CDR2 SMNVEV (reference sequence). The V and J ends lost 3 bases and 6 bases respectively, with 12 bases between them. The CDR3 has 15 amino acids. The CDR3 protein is CASSFSPQANSPLHF. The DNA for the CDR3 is TGTGCCAGCAGTTTCTCCCCACAGGCTAATTCACCCCTCCACTTT.

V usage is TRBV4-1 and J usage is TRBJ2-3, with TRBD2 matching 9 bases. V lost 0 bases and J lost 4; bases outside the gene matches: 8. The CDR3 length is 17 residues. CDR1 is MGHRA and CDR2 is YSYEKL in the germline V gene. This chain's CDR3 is CASSQDRGGGAADTQYF. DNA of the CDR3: TGCGCCAGCAGCCAAGATCGGGGCGGGGGGGCCGCAGATACGCAGTATTTT.

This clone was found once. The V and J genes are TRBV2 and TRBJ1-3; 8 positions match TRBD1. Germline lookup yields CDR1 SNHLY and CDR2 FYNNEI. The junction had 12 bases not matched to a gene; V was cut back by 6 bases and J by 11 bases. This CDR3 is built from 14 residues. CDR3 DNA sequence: TGTGCCAGCAGAGCGACAGGGGCTGGGGTCGCCATATATTTT. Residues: CASRATGAGVAIYF.

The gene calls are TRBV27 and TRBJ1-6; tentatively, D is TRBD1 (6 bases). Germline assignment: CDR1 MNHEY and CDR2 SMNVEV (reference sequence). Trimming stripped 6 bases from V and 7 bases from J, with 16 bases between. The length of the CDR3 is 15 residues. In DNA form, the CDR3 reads TGTGCCAGCAGCCTCGAGACAGGCTTAAATTCACCCCTCCACTTT. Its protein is CASSLETGLNSPLHF.

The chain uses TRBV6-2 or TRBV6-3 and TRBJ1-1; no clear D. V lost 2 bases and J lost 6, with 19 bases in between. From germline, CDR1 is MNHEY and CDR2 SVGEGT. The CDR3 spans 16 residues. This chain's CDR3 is CASSYIVMSRLSEAFF. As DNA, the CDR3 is TGTGCCAGCAGTTACATTGTCATGAGTCGATTATCTGAAGCTTTCTTT.

The CDR3 region has the DNA TGTGCCACCAGCGTCGCCCGGGGGGGTTGGGCTAATGAAAAACTGTTTTTT. Its protein product is CATSVARGGWANEKLFF. This rearrangement joins TRBV15 to TRBJ1-4, with D possibly being TRBD1 (5 bases). Germline assignment: CDR1 LNHNV and CDR2 YYDKDF (reference sequence). V lost 5 bases to trimming and J lost 3 bases, with 19 bases between them. The CDR3 is made up of 17 amino acids.

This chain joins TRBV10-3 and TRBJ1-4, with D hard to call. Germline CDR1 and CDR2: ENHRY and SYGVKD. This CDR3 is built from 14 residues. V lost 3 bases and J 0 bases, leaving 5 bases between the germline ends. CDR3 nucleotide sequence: TGTGCCATCAGTGATCCCACAACTAATGAAAAACTGTTTTTT. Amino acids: CAISDPTTNEKLFF.

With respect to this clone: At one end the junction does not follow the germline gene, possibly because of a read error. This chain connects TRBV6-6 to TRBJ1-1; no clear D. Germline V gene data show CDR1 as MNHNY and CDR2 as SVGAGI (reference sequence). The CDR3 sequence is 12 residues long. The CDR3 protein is CASSFINSEAFF. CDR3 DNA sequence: TGTGCCAGCAGTTTCATTAACAGTGAAGCTTTCTTT.

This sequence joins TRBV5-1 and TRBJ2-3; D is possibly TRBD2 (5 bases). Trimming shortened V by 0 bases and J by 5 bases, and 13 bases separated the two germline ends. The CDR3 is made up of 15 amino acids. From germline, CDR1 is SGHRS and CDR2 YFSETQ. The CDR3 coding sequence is TGCGCCAGCAGCTTGGGGGCCTCCGGGGAAGATACGCAGTATTTT. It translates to CASSLGASGEDTQYF.

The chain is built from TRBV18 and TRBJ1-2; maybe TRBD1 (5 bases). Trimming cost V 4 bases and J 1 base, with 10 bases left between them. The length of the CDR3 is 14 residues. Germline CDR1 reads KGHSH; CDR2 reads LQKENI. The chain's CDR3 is CASSRTIDNYGYTF. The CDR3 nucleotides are TGTGCCAGCTCACGGACAATCGATAACTATGGCTACACCTTC. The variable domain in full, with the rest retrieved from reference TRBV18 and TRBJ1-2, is NAGVMQNPRHLVRRRGQEARLRCSPMKGHSHVYWYRQLPEEGLKFMVYLQKENIIDESGMPKERFSAEFPKEGPSILRIQQVVRGDSAAYFCASSRTIDNYGYTFGSGTRLTVV.

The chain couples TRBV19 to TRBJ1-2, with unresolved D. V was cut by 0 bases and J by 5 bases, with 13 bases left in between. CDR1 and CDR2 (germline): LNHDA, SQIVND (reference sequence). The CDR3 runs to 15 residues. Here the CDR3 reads CASSIDHTEPYGYTF. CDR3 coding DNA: TGTGCCAGTAGTATAGATCATACAGAGCCTTATGGCTACACCTTC.

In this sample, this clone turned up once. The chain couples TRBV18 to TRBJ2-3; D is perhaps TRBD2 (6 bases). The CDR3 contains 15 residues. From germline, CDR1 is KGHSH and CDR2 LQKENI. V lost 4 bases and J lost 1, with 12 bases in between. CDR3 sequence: CASSRDSGRTDTQYF. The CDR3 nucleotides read TGTGCCAGCTCACGGGATAGCGGACGCACAGATACGCAGTATTTT.

The CDR3 here is CASSQDRETEAFF. Written as DNA, the CDR3 is TGCGCCAGCAGCCAAGACAGGGAAACTGAAGCTTTCTTT. The chain carries TRBV4-3 and TRBJ1-1, with a tentative D call TRBD1 (5 bases). The germline CDR1 and CDR2 sequences are LGHNA and YSLEER. This CDR3 has 13 residues. The germline V and J ends were trimmed by 0 bases and 5 bases, with 7 bases remaining between them.

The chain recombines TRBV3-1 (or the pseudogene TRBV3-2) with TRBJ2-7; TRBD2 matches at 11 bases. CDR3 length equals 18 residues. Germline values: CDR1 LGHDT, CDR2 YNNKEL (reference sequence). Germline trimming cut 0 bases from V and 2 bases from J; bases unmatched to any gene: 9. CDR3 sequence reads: CASSQDGRGTSGAYEQYF. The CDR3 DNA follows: TGTGCCAGCAGCCAAGATGGACGGGGGACTAGCGGAGCCTACGAGCAGTACTTC.